These T cell receptor beta chains were read from a single sample in a study of neurological immune-mediated disorders. TCRdb redid the calling of the 5' RACE reads with MiXCR, one entry per CDR3 protein. The sample lists approximately 47,000 distinct CDR3 sequences, approximately 11% occurring once. Sequencing input: PBMCs. Receptor source: a male donor with HTLV-1-associated myelopathy (HAM/TSP). Each CDR3 is given with its conserved first and last residue.

j_call v_call cdr3_aa
TRBJ2-7 TRBV7-2 CASSLTGTGVYEQYF
TRBJ1-3 TRBV9 CASSVSGGTAGNTIYF
TRBJ1-1 TRBV9 CASSTQGADTEAFF
TRBJ1-2 TRBV5-6 CASSLNSFRYTF
TRBJ1-3 TRBV4-3 CASSQDRNSGNTIYF
TRBJ1-5 TRBV10-3 CAISQDKYSNQPQHF
TRBJ2-7 TRBV6-5 CASSYYRGDEQYF
TRBJ1-1 TRBV6-2/TRBV6-3 CASSPAGRGTEAFF
TRBJ2-3 TRBV11-2 CASSLTRGVSPTDTQYF
TRBJ1-1 TRBV12-3/TRBV12-4 CASSFGGHTEAFF